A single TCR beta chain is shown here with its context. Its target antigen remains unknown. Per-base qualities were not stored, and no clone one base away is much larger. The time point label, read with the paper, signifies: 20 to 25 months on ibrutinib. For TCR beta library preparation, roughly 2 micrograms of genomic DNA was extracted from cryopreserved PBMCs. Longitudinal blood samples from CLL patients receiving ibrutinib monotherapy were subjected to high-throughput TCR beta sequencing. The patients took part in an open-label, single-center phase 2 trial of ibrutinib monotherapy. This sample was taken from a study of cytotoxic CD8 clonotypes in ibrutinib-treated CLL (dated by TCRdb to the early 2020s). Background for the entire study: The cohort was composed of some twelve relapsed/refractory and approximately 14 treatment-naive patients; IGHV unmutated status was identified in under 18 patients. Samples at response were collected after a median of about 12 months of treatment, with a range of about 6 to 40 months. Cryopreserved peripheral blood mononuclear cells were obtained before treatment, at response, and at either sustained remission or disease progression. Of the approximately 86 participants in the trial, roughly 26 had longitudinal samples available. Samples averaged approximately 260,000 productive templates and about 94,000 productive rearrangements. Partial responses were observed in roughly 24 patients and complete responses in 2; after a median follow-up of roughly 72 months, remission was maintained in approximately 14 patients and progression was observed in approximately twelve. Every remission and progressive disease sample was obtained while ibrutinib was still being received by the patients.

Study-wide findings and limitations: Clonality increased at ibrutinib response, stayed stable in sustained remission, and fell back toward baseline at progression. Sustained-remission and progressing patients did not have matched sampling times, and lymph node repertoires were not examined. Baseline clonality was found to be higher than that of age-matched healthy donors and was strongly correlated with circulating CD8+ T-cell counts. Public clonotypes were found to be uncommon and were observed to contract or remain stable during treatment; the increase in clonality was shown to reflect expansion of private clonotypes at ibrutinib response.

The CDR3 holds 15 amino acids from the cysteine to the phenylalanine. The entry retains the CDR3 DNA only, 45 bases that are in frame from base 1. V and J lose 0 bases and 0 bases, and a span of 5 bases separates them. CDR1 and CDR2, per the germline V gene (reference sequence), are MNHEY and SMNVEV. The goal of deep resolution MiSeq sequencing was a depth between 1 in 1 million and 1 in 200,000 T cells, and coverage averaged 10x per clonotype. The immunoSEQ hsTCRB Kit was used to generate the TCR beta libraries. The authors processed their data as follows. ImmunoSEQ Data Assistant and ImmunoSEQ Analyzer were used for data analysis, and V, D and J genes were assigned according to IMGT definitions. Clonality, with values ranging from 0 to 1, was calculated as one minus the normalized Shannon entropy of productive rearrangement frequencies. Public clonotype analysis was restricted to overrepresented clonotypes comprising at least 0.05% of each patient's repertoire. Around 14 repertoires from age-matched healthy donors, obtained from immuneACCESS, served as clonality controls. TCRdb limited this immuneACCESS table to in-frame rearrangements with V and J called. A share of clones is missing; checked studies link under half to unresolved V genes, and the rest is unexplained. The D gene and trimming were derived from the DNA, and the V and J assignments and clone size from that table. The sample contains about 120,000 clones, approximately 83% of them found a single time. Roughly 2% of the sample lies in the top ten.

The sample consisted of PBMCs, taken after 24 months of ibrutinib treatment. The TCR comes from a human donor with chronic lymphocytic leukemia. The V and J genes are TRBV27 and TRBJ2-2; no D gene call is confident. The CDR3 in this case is CASSLSGSNTGELFF. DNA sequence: TGTGCCAGCAGTTTATCTGGGTCGAACACCGGGGAGCTGTTTTTT.